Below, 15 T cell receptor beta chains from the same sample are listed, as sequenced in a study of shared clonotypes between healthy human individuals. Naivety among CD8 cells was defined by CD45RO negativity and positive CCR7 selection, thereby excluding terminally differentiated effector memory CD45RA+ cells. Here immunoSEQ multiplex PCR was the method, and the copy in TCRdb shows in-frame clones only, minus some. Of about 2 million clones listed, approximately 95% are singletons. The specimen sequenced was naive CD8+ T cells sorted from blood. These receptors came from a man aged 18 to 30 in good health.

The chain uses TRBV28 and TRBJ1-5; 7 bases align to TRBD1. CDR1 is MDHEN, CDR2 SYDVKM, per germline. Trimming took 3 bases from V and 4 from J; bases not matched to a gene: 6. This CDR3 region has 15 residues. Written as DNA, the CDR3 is TGTGCCAGCAGTTTCCAGGGGGTACGGAATCAGCCCCAGCATTTT. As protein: CASSFQGVRNQPQHF.

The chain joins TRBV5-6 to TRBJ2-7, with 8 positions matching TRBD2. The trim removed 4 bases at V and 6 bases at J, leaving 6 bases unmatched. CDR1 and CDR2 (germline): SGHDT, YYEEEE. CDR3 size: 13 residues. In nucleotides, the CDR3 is TGTGCCAGCAGCCCTACTAGCGGAGGCGAGCAGTACTTC. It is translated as CASSPTSGGEQYF.

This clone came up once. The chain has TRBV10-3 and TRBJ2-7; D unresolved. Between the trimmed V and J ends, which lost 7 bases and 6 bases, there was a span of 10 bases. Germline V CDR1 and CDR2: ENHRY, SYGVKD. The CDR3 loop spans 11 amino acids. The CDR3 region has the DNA TGTGCCATCACCGACACCCGCGAGCAGTACTTC. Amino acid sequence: CAITDTREQYF.

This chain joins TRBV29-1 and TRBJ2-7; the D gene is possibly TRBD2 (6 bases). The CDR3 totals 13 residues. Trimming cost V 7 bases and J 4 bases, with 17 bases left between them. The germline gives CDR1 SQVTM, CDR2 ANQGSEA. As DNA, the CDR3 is TGCAGCGCTGGAGGGGCGGACGGGTACGAGCAGTACTTC. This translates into CSAGGADGYEQYF.

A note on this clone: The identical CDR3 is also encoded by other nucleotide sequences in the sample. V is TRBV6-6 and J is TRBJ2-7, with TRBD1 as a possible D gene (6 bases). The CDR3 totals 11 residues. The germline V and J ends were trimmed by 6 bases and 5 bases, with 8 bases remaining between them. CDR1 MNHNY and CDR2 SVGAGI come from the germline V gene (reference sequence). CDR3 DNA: TGTGCCAGCAGCCCAGGGGACGAGCAGTACTTC. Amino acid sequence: CASSPGDEQYF.

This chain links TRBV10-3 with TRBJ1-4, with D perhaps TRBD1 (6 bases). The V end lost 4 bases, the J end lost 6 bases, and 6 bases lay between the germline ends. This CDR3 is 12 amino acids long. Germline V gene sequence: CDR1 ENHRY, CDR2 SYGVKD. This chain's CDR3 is CAISGQDEKLFF. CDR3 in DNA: TGTGCCATCAGTGGACAGGATGAAAAACTGTTTTTT.

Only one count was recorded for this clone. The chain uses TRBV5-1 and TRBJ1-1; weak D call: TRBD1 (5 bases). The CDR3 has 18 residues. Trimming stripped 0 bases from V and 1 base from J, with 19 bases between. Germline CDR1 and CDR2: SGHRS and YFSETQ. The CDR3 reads CASSLAIFGGLENTEAFF. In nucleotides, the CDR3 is TGCGCCAGCAGCTTGGCTATCTTTGGGGGACTGGAGAACACTGAAGCTTTCTTT.

The CDR3, as DNA: TGTGCCAGCAGCGTAGTTGACAAGTTTGGCTACACCTTC. Protein sequence: CASSVVDKFGYTF. V gene TRBV9 combines with J gene TRBJ1-2, with no clear D. V shed 0 bases and J shed 7 bases, with 10 bases lying between them. CDR1 and CDR2 (germline): SGDLS, YYNGEE. The CDR3 spans 13 residues.

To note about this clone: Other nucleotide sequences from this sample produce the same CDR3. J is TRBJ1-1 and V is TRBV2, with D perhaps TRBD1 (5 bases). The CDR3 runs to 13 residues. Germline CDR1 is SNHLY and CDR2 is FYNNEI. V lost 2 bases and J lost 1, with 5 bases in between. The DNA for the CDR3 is TGTGCCAGCAGTGAAAGGGGGAACACTGAAGCTTTCTTT. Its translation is CASSERGNTEAFF.

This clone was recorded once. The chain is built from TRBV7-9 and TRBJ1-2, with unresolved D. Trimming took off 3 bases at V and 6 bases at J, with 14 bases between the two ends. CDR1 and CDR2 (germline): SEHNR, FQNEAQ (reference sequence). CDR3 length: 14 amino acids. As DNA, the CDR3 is TGTGCCAGCAGCTTCCAGACACCTACTCATGGCTACACCTTC. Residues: CASSFQTPTHGYTF.

This CDR3 is CASTLRGAGYNEQFF. CDR3 nucleotides: TGTGCCAGCACCCTCCGGGGGGCGGGTTACAATGAGCAGTTCTTC. The chain recombines TRBV27 with TRBJ2-1; a weak D match, TRBD2 (7 bases). The germline V gene has CDR1 MNHEY and CDR2 SMNVEV (reference sequence). CDR3 length equals 15 residues. V gave up 7 bases and J gave up 4 bases, with 17 bases separating them.

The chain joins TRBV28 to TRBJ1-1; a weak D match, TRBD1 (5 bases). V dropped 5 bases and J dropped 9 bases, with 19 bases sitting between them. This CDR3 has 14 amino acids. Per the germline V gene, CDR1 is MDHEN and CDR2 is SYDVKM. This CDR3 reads CASSPFLDRGKAFF. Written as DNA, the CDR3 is TGTGCCAGCAGTCCCTTCTTGGACCGGGGCAAAGCTTTCTTT.

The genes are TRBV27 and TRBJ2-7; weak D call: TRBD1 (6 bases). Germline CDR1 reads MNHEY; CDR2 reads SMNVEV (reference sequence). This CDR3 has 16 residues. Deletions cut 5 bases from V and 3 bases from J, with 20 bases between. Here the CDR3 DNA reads TGTGCCAGCAGTGTCTCGTCAGGGGTTTTGGACTACGAGCAGTACTTC. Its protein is CASSVSSGVLDYEQYF.

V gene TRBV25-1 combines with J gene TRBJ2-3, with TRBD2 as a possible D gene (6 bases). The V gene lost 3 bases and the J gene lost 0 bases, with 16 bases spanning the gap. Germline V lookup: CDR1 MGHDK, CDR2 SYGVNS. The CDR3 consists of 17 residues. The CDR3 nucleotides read TGTGCCAGCAGTGATCCGGACTATGCCTATAGCACAGATACGCAGTATTTT. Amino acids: CASSDPDYAYSTDTQYF.

DNA for the CDR3: TGTGCCAGCAGTACCCGTGGGAAGGCGGATGAGCAGTACTTC. It codes for CASSTRGKADEQYF. This chain joins TRBV13 and TRBJ2-7; D not certain. The V gene's germline CDR1 is PRHDT and CDR2 FYEKMQ (reference sequence). The CDR3 extends over 14 amino acids. Between the trimmed V and J ends, which lost 6 bases and 7 bases, there was a span of 19 bases. The whole variable domain, remainder taken from reference TRBV13 and TRBJ2-7, is AAGVIQSPRHLIKEKRETATLKCYPIPRHDTVYWYQQGPGQDPQFLISFYEKMQSDKGSIPDRFSAQQFSDYHSELNMSSLELGDSALYFCASSTRGKADEQYFGPGTRLTVT.